This entry lists 23 T cell receptor beta chains sequenced from one sample in a study of early T cells in non-severe SARS-CoV-2 infection (dated by TCRdb to about 2021). The library was prepared using 5' RACE. Sequencing took place on a NextSeq 500. TCRdb cleaned the public reads at Q25 with fastp, built clones with MiXCR and kept in-frame beta chains. Rows matching on CDR3 protein sequence are summarized as one entry with the most common DNA and genes. Within this sample are 20,000 to 25,000 distinct CDR3 sequences, with roughly 5.3% of them counted one time only. The ten most abundant clones make up around a tenth of the sample. The sequencing input was whole blood. The receptors were sampled from an adult who was a healthcare worker with PCR-confirmed SARS-CoV-2 infection or an uninfected control (not recorded which).

The genes are TRBV7-9 and TRBJ2-1; D remains unclear. The CDR3 is 12 amino acids. CDR1 SEHNR and CDR2 FQNEAQ come from the germline V gene (reference sequence). V was cut by 3 bases and J by 6 bases, with 6 bases left in between. CDR3 in amino acids: CASSLILNEQFF. The CDR3 nucleotides read TGTGCCAGCAGCTTGATTCTCAATGAGCAGTTCTTC.

At least ten counts were recorded for this clonotype. The chain uses TRBV6-1 and TRBJ2-3; TRBD1 might be the D (5 bases). Trimming shortened V by 5 bases and J by 3 bases, and 9 bases separated the two germline ends. Germline assignment: CDR1 MNHNS and CDR2 SASEGT. The CDR3 is 13 residues long. CDR3 in amino acids: CASSSRGTDTQYF. The CDR3 DNA follows: TGTGCCAGCAGTTCTAGGGGTACAGATACGCAGTATTTT.

This clonotype occurred many times. This rearrangement joins TRBV11-2 to TRBJ2-3; no reliable D call. Germline CDR1 is SGHAT and CDR2 is FQNNGV. The CDR3 has 18 amino acids. V was trimmed by 2 bases and J by 0 bases, leaving 18 bases between them. CDR3 in DNA: TGTGCCAGCAGCTTAACGCCCCCTCGAGCCTCTAGCACAGATACGCAGTATTTT. It translates to CASSLTPPRASSTDTQYF.

This clonotype was counted a few times. The chain joins TRBV5-1 to TRBJ2-7, with a tentative D call TRBD2 (6 bases). Trimming stripped 6 bases from V and 3 bases from J, with 19 bases between. This CDR3 has 15 amino acids. Germline-derived CDR1 and CDR2 are SGHRS and YFSETQ. The CDR3 DNA is TGCGCCAGCAATGAATATTCGCGGGATCGCTACGAGCAGTACGTC. Its translation: CASNEYSRDRYEQYV.

This clonotype was counted many times. V gene TRBV4-1 combines with J gene TRBJ2-2; the D gene could be TRBD1 or TRBD2 (5 bases each). The V gene lost 2 bases and the J gene lost 6 bases, with 13 bases spanning the gap. There are 15 residues in the CDR3. Germline V gene lookup returns CDR1 MGHRA and CDR2 YSYEKL. The CDR3 bases are TGCGCCAGCAGCCAAACGGGTATGGGGGCCGGGGAGCTGTTTTTT. As protein: CASSQTGMGAGELFF.

The table lists this clonotype with many counts. The chain joins TRBV5-6 to TRBJ2-1, with TRBD2 matching over 9 bases. V shed 4 bases, J shed 3 bases, and the junction held 11 bases outside the gene matches. This CDR3 has 17 residues. CDR1 and CDR2 from the germline V gene are SGHDT and YYEEEE. The CDR3 region is CASSPVATSGYYNEQFF. For the CDR3, the DNA is TGTGCCAGCAGCCCTGTGGCGACTAGCGGATACTACAATGAGCAGTTCTTC.

This clonotype was observed many times. CDR3 sequence reads: CATSGLGNEQFF. CDR3 coding DNA: TGTGCCACCAGCGGACTAGGCAATGAGCAGTTCTTC. The J gene is TRBJ2-1, the V gene TRBV27; 7 positions match TRBD2. CDR3 length: 12 residues. J was trimmed by 6 bases and V by 10 bases; bases with no gene match: 6. CDR1 is MNHEY and CDR2 is SMNVEV in the germline V gene (reference sequence).

The chain is built from TRBV29-1 and TRBJ2-5; no definite D call. Deletions cut 0 bases from V and 1 base from J, with 6 bases between. CDR3 size: 13 residues. In germline, CDR1 is SQVTM, CDR2 ANQGSEA. CDR3 sequence (DNA): TGCAGCGTTGAAGAAAGGCTCCAAGAGACCCAGTACTTC. Translation gives CSVEERLQETQYF.

This clonotype has at least ten counts. The chain carries TRBV10-3 and TRBJ2-3; TRBD2 aligns across 7 bases. The V gene's germline CDR1 is ENHRY and CDR2 SYGVKD. Trimming at V came to 10 bases and at J to 2 bases, leaving 12 bases not matched to a gene. The CDR3 is made up of 15 amino acids. The CDR3 loop reads CATKTGTNPTDTQYF. The CDR3, as DNA: TGTGCCACCAAAACCGGGACTAATCCCACAGATACGCAGTATTTT.

This clonotype came up many times. The chain combines TRBV20-1 with TRBJ2-7; 7 bases line up with TRBD1. V lost 6 bases and J lost 2; bases outside the gene matches: 7. The CDR3 runs 13 residues. In germline, CDR1 is DFQATT, CDR2 SNEGSKA (reference sequence). The CDR3: CSAGQASTYEQYF. CDR3 sequence (DNA): TGCAGTGCCGGACAGGCCAGTACCTACGAGCAGTACTTC.

This clonotype was observed a handful of times. This chain joins TRBV6-2 or TRBV6-3 and TRBJ2-1; possibly TRBD2 for D (5 bases). From germline, CDR1 is MNHEY and CDR2 SVGEGT. This CDR3 has 17 amino acids. With 6 bases removed from V and 3 bases from J, the gap between germline ends came to 21 bases. The CDR3 DNA follows: TGTGCCAGCAGCAAGTTCCCTTTGGGAGTGCTCTACAATGAGCAGTTCTTC. Its protein is CASSKFPLGVLYNEQFF.

With regard to this clonotype: Possible read error: a much larger clone is one base away. The chain recombines TRBV7-2 with TRBJ2-3; D might be TRBD2 (5 bases). Germline V gives CDR1 SGHTA, CDR2 FQGNSA. The CDR3 loop spans 17 amino acids. Trimming stripped 7 bases from V and 6 bases from J, with 26 bases between. DNA for the CDR3: TGTGCCAGCACCCAGAGGAGGCTAGTGGACCCTCGGGATACGCAGTATTTT. As protein: CASTQRRLVDPRDTQYF.

This clonotype has ten or more counts. CDR3 DNA: TGTGCCAGCAGTTTGACAGGGAGAGATACGCAGTATTTT. Amino acids: CASSLTGRDTQYF. The V gene is TRBV28, the J gene TRBJ2-3; TRBD1 agrees at 7 bases. This CDR3 comprises 13 residues. V dropped 3 bases and J dropped 5; count of bases not matched to a gene: 2. Germline CDR1 reads MDHEN; CDR2 reads SYDVKM. Complete variable domain (other parts from reference TRBV28 and TRBJ2-3): DVKVTQSSRYLVKRTGEKVFLECVQDMDHENMFWYRQDPGLGLRLIYFSYDVKMKEKGDIPEGYSVSREKKERFSLILESASTNQTSMYLCASSLTGRDTQYFGPGTRLTVL.

The chain joins TRBV6-6 to TRBJ1-1; D possibly corresponds to TRBD1 (6 bases). Trimming took off 6 bases at V and 7 bases at J, with 21 bases between the two ends. Germline CDR1 and CDR2: MNHNY and SVGAGI (reference sequence). The CDR3 totals 15 residues. CDR3 amino acids: CASSLPTSGQLEAFF. Here the CDR3 DNA reads TGTGCCAGCAGCCTCCCTACCTCCGGACAGCTTGAAGCTTTCTTT.

DNA of the CDR3: TGTGCCAGCTCCCGATCTGTTTCCTTCGGGGCAACCTACGAGCAGTACGTC. Translated: CASSRSVSFGATYEQYV. The chain employs TRBV18 and TRBJ2-7; D might be TRBD1 or TRBD2, each matching 5 bases. Germline-derived CDR1 and CDR2 are KGHSH and LQKENI. Trimming pared 6 bases from V and 2 bases from J, leaving 23 bases between. This CDR3 region has 17 residues.

The sample holds many counts of this clonotype. The V call is TRBV2, the J call TRBJ2-1, with a tentative D call TRBD1 (6 bases). With 3 bases removed from V and 5 bases from J, the gap between germline ends came to 11 bases. CDR3 length equals 14 residues. Germline-derived CDR1 and CDR2 are SNHLY and FYNNEI. The CDR3 loop is CASSEDSTDNEQFF. CDR3 DNA sequence: TGTGCCAGCAGTGAGGACAGTACCGACAATGAGCAGTTCTTC.

This clonotype appeared many times. The chain joins TRBV20-1 to TRBJ1-1; 9 positions match TRBD1. CDR1 is DFQATT and CDR2 is SNEGSKA in the germline V gene (reference sequence). This CDR3 comprises 15 residues. V was pared by 0 bases and J by 1 base, with 3 bases of the junction left unmatched. The DNA of the CDR3 is TGCAGTGCTAGAGACGGGACAGGGTGGAACACTGAAGCTTTCTTT. It is translated as CSARDGTGWNTEAFF.

This clonotype showed up just a few times. The chain couples TRBV2 to TRBJ2-5; D is ambiguous. The CDR3 is made up of 16 amino acids. The germline V and J ends were trimmed by 8 bases and 0 bases, with 19 bases remaining between them. Germline loops: CDR1 SNHLY, CDR2 FYNNEI. CDR3 coding DNA: TGTGCCAGCCGGCAGTCCAAAAACCTGAACCAAGAGACCCAGTACTTC. It codes for CASRQSKNLNQETQYF.

This clonotype was seen repeatedly, ten times or more. The chain combines TRBV7-6 with TRBJ2-3; no definite D call. Looked up from germline, CDR1 is SGHVS and CDR2 is FNYEAQ. Trimming took 5 bases from V and 1 from J, leaving 13 bases between them. The CDR3 is made up of 15 amino acids. The CDR3 reads CASSPTLTGTDTQYF. The CDR3 nucleotides are TGTGCCAGCAGCCCAACTTTAACAGGCACAGATACGCAGTATTTT.

This clonotype was observed a single time. V gene TRBV12-3 or TRBV12-4 combines with J gene TRBJ2-4; possibly TRBD1 or TRBD2 for D (6 bases each). V was cut by 7 bases and J by 3 bases, with 19 bases left in between. The CDR3 spans 16 residues. The CDR3 sequence: CASTLGGSRDKNIQYF. CDR3 nucleotide sequence: TGTGCCAGCACCCTAGGGGGGAGTCGGGACAAAAACATTCAGTACTTC.

The chain joins TRBV6-4 to TRBJ2-3; D not resolved. V was clipped by 0 bases and J by 0 bases, with 4 bases between them. CDR1 and CDR2 from the germline V gene are MRHNA and SNTAGT. This CDR3 is 14 amino acids long. The CDR3 reads CASSDSTSTDTQYF. As DNA, the CDR3 is TGTGCCAGCAGTGACTCGACTAGCACAGATACGCAGTATTTT.

This clonotype was found many times. This chain connects TRBV7-2 to TRBJ2-5; D remains unclear. The length of the CDR3 is 16 residues. Germline V gene lookup returns CDR1 SGHTA and CDR2 FQGNSA. V was trimmed by 1 base and J by 5 bases, leaving 17 bases between them. This chain's CDR3 is CASSLEAGFLRETQYF. DNA of the CDR3: TGTGCCAGCAGCTTAGAGGCAGGATTTTTAAGGGAGACCCAGTACTTC. The full variable domain, completed using reference TRBV7-2 and TRBJ2-5, is GAGVSQSPSNKVTEKGKDVELRCDPISGHTALYWYRQSLGQGLEFLIYFQGNSAPDKSGLPSDRFSAERTGGSVSTLTIQRTQQEDSAVYLCASSLEAGFLRETQYFGPGTRLLVL.

At least ten counts were recorded for this clonotype. Here the CDR3 reads CASSYIPGQGVTDTQYF. The CDR3 nucleotides are TGTGCCAGCAGTTACATACCCGGACAGGGGGTCACAGATACGCAGTATTTT. J is TRBJ2-3 and V is TRBV6-5; 10 nucleotides line up with TRBD1. CDR1 and CDR2 from the germline V gene are MNHEY and SVGAGI. Germline trimming cut 2 bases from V and 2 bases from J; bases unmatched to any gene: 7. The CDR3 consists of 17 residues.